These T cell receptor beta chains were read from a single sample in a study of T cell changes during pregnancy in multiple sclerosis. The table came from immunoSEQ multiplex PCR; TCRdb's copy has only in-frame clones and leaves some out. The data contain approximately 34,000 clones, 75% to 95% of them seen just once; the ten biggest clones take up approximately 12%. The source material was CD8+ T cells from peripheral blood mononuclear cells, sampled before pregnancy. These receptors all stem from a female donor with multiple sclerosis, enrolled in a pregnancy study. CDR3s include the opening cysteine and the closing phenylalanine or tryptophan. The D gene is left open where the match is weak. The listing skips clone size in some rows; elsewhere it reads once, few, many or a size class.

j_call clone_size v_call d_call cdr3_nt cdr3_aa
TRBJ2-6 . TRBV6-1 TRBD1 TGTGCCAGCAGTGGACCGGGACAGGGGATATATGGGGCCAACGTCCTGACTTTC CASSGPGQGIYGANVLTF
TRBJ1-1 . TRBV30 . TGTGCCTGGAGGTGGGATGAGGGCACTGAAGCTTTCTTT CAWRWDEGTEAFF
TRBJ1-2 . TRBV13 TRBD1 TGTGCCAGCAGCTCCCGAGGTCCAGGGGGCGGCAACTATGGCTACACCTTC CASSSRGPGGGNYGYTF
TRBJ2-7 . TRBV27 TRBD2 TGTGCCAGCAGTTTAACCGGGGGGGAGCAGTACTTC CASSLTGGEQYF
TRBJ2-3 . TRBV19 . TGTGCCAGTAGTATTTTCGGAGGCACAGATACGCAGTATTTT CASSIFGGTDTQYF
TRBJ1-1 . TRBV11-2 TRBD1 TGTGCCAGCAGCTTAGTGGGGACAGGGGGCGCGTTGGGGGGAGCTTTCTTT CASSLVGTGGALGGAFF
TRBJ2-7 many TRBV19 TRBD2 TGTGCCAGTAGTCCCGGGAGGGGCAGCCTCTACGAGCAGTACTTC CASSPGRGSLYEQYF
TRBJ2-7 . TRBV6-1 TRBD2 TGTGCCAGCAGTGAAGTTGACGGGAGGGCCTACGAGCAGTACTTC CASSEVDGRAYEQYF
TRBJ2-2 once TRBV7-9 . TGTGCCAGCAGCTGGCCGGGACTTTACACCGGGGAGCTGTTTTTT CASSWPGLYTGELFF
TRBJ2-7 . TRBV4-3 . TGCGCCAGCAGCCAAGATGATGCGGGCCTCGGCTACGAGCAGTACTTC CASSQDDAGLGYEQYF
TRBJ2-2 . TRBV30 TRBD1 TGTGCCTGGAGTGCCCCGGGACAGCTGAACACCGGGGAGCTGTTTTTT CAWSAPGQLNTGELFF
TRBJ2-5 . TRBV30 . TGTGCCTGGAGACAGGGGGGGGCGGAGACCCAGTACTTC CAWRQGGAETQYF
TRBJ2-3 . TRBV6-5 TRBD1 TGTGCCAGCGGACAGGGGATAGCAGATACGCAGTATTTT CASGQGIADTQYF
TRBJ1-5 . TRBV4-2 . TGTGCCAGCAGCCAAGAGGGGACACTGAATCAGCCCCAGCATTTT CASSQEGTLNQPQHF
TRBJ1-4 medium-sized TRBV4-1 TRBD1 TGCGCCAGCAGACAAGGGACAGCTGAAAAACTGTTTTTT CASRQGTAEKLFF
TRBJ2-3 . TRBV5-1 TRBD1 TGCGCCAGCAGCTTGGAGGGACAGGGTTCAGATACGCAGTATTTT CASSLEGQGSDTQYF
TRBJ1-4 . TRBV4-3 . TGCGCCAGCAGCCAGGACGCTGGGAGCGTGATGATAGCAACTAATGAAAAACTGTTTTTT CASSQDAGSVMIATNEKLFF
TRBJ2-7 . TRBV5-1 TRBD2 TGCGCCAGCAGCTCCCGCGGGGGGGTCCACGAGCAGTACTTC CASSSRGGVHEQYF
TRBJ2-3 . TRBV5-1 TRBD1 TGCGCCAGCAGCTTGGGGGCTACAGGGGCGGGCACAGATACGCAGTATTTT CASSLGATGAGTDTQYF
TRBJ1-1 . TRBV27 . TGTGCCAGCAGTATGGACACCCCAGGGAACACTGAAGCTTTCTTT CASSMDTPGNTEAFF
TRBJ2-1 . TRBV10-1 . TGCGCCAGAGGGGTAGACAGGTCCTACAATGAGCAGTTCTTC CARGVDRSYNEQFF
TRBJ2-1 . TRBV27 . TGTGCCAGCAGTTTGGGGCCCTACTCCTACAATGAGCAGTTCTTC CASSLGPYSYNEQFF
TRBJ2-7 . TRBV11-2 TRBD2 TGTGCCAGCAGCTTTAGCGGGGGATTCTCCCGCGAGCAGTACTTC CASSFSGGFSREQYF
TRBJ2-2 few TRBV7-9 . TGTGCCAGCAGCCCCTCGTCAACGGGGGTGACCGGGGAGCTGTTTTTT CASSPSSTGVTGELFF
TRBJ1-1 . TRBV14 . TGTGCCAGCAGCCACAGGGGAATGAACACTGAAGCTTTCTTT CASSHRGMNTEAFF
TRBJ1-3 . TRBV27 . TGTGCCAGCAGTTTATCGGACTCGGGCTTCTCTGGAAACACCATATATTTT CASSLSDSGFSGNTIYF
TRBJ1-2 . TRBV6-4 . TGTGCCAGCAGTGATCCGGGACAAGGCTATGGCTACACCTTC CASSDPGQGYGYTF
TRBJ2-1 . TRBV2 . TGTGCCAGCAGTGAAGGTAACGAGTTCTACAATGAGCAGTTCTTC CASSEGNEFYNEQFF
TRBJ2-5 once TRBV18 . TGTGCCAGCTCACACGCGGACAGCTACCAAGAGACCCAGTACTTC CASSHADSYQETQYF
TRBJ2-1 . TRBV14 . TGTGCCAGCAGGTTGAGGACAGACAGCTCCTACAATGAGCAGTTCTTC CASRLRTDSSYNEQFF
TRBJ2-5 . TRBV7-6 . TGTGCCAGCAGCAGCGCGGGCCCCTGGAGGGTAGAAGAGACCCAGTACTTC CASSSAGPWRVEETQYF
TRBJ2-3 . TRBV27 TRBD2 TGTGCCAGCAGTTTATCGACGATGGGACTAGTGACAGATACGCAGTATTTT CASSLSTMGLVTDTQYF
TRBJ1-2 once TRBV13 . TGTGCCAGCAGCCTGCTCCAGGCCCCTGGTGGCTACACCTTC CASSLLQAPGGYTF